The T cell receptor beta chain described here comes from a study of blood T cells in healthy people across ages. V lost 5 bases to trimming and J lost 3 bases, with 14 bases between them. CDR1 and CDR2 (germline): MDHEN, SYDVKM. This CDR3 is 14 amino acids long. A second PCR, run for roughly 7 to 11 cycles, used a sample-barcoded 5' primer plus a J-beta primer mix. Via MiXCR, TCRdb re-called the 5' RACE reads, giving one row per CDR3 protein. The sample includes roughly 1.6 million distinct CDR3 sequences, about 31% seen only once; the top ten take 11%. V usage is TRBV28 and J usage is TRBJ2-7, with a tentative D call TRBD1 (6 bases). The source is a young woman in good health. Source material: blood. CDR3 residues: CASSEQGSLYEQYF. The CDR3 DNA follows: TGTGCCAGCAGTGAACAGGGATCCCTCTACGAGCAGTACTTC. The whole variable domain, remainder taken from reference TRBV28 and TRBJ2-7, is DVKVTQSSRYLVKRTGEKVFLECVQDMDHENMFWYRQDPGLGLRLIYFSYDVKMKEKGDIPEGYSVSREKKERFSLILESASTNQTSMYLCASSEQGSLYEQYFGPGTRLTVT.